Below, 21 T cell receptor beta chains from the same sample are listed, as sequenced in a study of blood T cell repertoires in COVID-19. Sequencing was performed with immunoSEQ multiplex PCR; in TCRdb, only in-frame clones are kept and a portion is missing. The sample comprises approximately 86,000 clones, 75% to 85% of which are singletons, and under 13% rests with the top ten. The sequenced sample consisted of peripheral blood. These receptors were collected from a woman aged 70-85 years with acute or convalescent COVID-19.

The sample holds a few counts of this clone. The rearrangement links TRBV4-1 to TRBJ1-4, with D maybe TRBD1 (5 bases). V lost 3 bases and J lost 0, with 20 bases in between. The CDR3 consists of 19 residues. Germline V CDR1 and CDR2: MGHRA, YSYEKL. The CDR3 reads CASSHAGTGVLATNEKLFF. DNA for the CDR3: TGCGCCAGCAGCCATGCCGGGACTGGTGTCCTCGCAACTAATGAAAAACTGTTTTTT.

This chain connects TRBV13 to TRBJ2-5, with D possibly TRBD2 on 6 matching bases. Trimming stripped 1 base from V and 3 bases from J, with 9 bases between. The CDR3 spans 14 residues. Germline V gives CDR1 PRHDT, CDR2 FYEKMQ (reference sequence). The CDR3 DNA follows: TGTGCCAGCAGCTTAGAGGGCGGGGAAGAGACCCAGTACTTC. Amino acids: CASSLEGGEETQYF.

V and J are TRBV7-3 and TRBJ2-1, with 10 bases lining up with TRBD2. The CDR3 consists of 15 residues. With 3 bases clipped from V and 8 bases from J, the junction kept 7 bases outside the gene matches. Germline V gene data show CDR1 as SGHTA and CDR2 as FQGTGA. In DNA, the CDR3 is TGTGCCAGCAGCTTGGATAGCGGGAGGAGCGATGAGCAGTTCTTC. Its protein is CASSLDSGRSDEQFF.

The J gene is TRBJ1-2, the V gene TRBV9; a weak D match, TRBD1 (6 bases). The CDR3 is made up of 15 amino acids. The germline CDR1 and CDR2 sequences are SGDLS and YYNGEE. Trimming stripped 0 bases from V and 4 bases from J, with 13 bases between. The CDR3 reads CASSVGGGPTYGYTF. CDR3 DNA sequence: TGTGCCAGCAGCGTAGGGGGGGGGCCCACCTATGGCTACACCTTC.

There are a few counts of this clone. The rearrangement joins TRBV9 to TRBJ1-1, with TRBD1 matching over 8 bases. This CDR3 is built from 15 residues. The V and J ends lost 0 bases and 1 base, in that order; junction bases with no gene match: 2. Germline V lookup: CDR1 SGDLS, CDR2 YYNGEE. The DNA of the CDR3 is TGTGCCAGCAGCGTAGGGGGGACAGGGAACACTGAAGCTTTCTTT. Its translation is CASSVGGTGNTEAFF.

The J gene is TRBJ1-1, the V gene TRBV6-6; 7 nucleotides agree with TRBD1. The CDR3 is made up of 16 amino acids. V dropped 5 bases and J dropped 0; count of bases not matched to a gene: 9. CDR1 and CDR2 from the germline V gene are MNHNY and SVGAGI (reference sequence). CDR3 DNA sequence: TGTGCCAGCAGTCTCGGGACAGTCTTAATGAACACTGAAGCTTTCTTT. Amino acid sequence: CASSLGTVLMNTEAFF.

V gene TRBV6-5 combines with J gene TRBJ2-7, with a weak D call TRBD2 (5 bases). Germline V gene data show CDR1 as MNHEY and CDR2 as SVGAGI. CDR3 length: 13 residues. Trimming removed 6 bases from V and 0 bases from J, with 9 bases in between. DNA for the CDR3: TGTGCCAGCAGGACTATTCTCTCCTACGAGCAGTACTTC. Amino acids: CASRTILSYEQYF.

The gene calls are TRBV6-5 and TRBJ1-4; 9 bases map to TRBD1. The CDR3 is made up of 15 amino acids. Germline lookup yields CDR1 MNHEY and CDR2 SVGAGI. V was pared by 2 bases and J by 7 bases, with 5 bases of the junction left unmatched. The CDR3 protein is CASSYQRQGGEKLFF. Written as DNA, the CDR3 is TGTGCCAGCAGTTACCAGCGACAGGGGGGTGAAAAACTGTTTTTT.

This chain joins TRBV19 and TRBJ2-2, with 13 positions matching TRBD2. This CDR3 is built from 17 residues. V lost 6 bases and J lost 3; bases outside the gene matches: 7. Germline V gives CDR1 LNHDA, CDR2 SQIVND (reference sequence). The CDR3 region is CASSPNGLAGDTGELFF. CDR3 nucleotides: TGTGCCAGTAGCCCTAACGGACTAGCGGGAGACACCGGGGAGCTGTTTTTT.

The CDR3 loop reads CASSNLTGRNSPLHF. The CDR3 DNA is TGCGCCAGCAGCAACTTGACAGGGAGGAATTCACCCCTCCACTTT. This chain uses TRBV4-3 with TRBJ1-6; TRBD1 matches at 7 bases. The CDR3 is made up of 15 amino acids. J gave up 7 bases and V 5 bases, and 8 bases lay outside the gene matches. CDR1 LGHNA and CDR2 YSLEER come from the germline V gene.

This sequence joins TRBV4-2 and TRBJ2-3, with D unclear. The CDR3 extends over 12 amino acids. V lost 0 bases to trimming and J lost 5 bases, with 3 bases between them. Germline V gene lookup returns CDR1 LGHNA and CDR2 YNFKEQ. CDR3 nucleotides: TGTGCCAGCAGCCAAGACGGAGATACGCAGTATTTT. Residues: CASSQDGDTQYF.

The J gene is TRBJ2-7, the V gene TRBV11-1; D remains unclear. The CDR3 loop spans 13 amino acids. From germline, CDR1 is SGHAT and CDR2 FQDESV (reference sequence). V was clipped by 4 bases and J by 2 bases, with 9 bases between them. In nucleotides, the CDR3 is TGTGCCAGCAGCTCGACAAGCACCTACGAGCAGTACTTC. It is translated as CASSSTSTYEQYF.

DNA of the CDR3: TGTGCCAGCAGTCCGACAGCCGACTATGGCTACACCTTC. Its translation: CASSPTADYGYTF. This rearrangement joins TRBV12-3 or TRBV12-4 to TRBJ1-2, with D possibly TRBD1 on 5 matching bases. This CDR3 has 13 residues. Trimming removed 5 bases at V and 3 bases at J, with 10 bases between.

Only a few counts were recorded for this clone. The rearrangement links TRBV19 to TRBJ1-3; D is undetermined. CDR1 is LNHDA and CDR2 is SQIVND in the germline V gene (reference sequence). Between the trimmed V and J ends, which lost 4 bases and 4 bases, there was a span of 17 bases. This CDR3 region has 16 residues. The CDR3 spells CASSTRDSDPGNTIYF. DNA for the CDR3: TGTGCCAGTAGTACCCGGGATTCAGATCCCGGAAACACCATATATTTT. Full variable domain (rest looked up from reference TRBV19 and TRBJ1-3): DGGITQSPKYLFRKEGQNVTLSCEQNLNHDAMYWYRQDPGQGLRLIYYSQIVNDFQKGDIAEGYSVSREKKESFPLTVTSAQKNPTAFYLCASSTRDSDPGNTIYFGEGSWLTVV.

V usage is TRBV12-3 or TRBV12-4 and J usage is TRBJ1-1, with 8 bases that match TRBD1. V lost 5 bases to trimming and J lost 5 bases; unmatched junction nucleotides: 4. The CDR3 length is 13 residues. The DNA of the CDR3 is TGTGCCAGCAGTGAGACAGGGGAAACTGAAGCTTTCTTT. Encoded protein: CASSETGETEAFF.

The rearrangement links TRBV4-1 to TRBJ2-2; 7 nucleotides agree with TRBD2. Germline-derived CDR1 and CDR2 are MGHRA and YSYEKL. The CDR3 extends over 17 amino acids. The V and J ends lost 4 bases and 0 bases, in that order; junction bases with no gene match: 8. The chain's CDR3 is CASSPLSSGANTGELFF. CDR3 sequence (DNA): TGCGCCAGCAGCCCCCTTTCTAGCGGAGCGAACACCGGGGAGCTGTTTTTT.

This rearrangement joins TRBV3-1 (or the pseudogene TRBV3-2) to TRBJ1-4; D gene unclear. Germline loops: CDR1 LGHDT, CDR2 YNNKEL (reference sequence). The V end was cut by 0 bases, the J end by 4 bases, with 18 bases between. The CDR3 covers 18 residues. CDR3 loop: CASSQDALGQRVNEKLFF. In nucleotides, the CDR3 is TGTGCCAGCAGCCAAGATGCCCTAGGGCAGAGGGTTAATGAAAAACTGTTTTTT.

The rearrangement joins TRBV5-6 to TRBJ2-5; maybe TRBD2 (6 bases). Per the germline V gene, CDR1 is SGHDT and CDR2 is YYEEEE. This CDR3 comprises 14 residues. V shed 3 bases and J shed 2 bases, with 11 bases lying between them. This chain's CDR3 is CASSSGLNQETQYF. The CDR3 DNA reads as TGTGCCAGCAGCTCGGGACTGAATCAAGAGACCCAGTACTTC.

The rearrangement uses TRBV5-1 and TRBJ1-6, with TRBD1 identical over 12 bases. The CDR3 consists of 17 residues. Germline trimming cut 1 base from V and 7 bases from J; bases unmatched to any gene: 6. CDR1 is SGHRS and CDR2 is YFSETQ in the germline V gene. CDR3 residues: CASSLWGQGARNSPLHF. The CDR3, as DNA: TGCGCCAGCAGCTTGTGGGGACAGGGGGCGCGAAATTCACCCCTCCACTTT.

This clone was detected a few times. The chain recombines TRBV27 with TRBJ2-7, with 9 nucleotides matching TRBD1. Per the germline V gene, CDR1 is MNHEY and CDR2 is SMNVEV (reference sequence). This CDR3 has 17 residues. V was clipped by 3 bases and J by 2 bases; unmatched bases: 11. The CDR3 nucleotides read TGTGCCAGCAGTTTTGCGGCCCCGGGACAGGGAACCTACGAGCAGTACTTC. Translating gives CASSFAAPGQGTYEQYF.

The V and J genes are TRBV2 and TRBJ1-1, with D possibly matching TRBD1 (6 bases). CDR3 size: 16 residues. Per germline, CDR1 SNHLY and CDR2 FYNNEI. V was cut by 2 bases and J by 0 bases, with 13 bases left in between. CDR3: CASSEFTGIMNTEAFF. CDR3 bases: TGTGCCAGCAGTGAATTTACAGGGATCATGAACACTGAAGCTTTCTTT.